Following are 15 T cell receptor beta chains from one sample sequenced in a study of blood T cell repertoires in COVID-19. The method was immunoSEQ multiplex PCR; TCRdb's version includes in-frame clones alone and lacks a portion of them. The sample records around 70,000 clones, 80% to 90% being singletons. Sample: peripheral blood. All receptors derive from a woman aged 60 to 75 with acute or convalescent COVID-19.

The CDR3 DNA reads as TGTGCCAGCAGCCGGGGACTGGGGGCAGATACGCAGTATTTT. Translating it yields CASSRGLGADTQYF. The chain has TRBV6-2 or TRBV6-3 and TRBJ2-3; perhaps TRBD2 as D (6 bases). V was cut by 6 bases and J by 4 bases, with 14 bases left in between. The germline V gene has CDR1 MNHEY and CDR2 SVGEGT. This CDR3 has 14 residues.

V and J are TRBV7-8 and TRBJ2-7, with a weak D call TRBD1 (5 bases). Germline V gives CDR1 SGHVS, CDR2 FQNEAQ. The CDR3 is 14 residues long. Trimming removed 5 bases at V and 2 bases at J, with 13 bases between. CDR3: CASSLSTGPYEQYF. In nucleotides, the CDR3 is TGTGCCAGCAGCCTAAGCACAGGACCCTACGAGCAGTACTTC.

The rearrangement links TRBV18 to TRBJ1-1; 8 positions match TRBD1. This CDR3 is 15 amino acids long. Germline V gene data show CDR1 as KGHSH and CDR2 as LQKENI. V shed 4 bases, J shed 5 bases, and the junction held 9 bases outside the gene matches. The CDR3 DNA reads TGTGCCAGCTCACAAGGCAGACAGGGGATAACTGAAGCTTTCTTT. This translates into CASSQGRQGITEAFF. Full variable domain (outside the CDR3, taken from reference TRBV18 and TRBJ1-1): NAGVMQNPRHLVRRRGQEARLRCSPMKGHSHVYWYRQLPEEGLKFMVYLQKENIIDESGMPKERFSAEFPKEGPSILRIQQVVRGDSAAYFCASSQGRQGITEAFFGQGTRLTVV.

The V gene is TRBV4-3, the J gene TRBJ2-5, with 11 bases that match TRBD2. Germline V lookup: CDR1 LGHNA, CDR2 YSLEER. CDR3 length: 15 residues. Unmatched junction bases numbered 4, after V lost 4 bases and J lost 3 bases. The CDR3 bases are TGCGCCAGCAGCCGGTTAGCGGGGGGGGAAGAGACCCAGTACTTC. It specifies CASSRLAGGEETQYF.

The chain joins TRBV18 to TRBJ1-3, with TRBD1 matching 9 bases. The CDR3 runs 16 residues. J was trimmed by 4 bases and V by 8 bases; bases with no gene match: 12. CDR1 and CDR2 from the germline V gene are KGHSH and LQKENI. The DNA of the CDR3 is TGTGCCAGCCCCCGACAGGGGGTAGCGTCGGGAAACACCATATATTTT. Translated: CASPRQGVASGNTIYF.

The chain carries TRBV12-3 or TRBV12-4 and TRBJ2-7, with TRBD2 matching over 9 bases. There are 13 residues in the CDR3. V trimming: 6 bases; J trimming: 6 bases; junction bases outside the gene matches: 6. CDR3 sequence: CASRLGLAGEQYF. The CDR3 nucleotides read TGTGCCAGCAGACTGGGACTAGCTGGCGAGCAGTACTTC.

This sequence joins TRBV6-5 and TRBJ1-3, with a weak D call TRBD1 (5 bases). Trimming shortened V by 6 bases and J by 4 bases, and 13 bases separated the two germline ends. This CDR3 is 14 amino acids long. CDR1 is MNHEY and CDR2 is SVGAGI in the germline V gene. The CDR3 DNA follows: TGTGCCAGCAGCTTTTCCAGGGTGGGAAACACCATATATTTT. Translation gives CASSFSRVGNTIYF.

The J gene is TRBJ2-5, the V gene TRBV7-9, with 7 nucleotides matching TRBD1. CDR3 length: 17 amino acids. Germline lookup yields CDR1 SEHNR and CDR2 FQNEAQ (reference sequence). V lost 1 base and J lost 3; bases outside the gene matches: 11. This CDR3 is CASSLVTLTGSKETQYF. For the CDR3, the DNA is TGTGCCAGCAGCTTAGTAACGTTGACAGGGAGTAAAGAGACCCAGTACTTC.

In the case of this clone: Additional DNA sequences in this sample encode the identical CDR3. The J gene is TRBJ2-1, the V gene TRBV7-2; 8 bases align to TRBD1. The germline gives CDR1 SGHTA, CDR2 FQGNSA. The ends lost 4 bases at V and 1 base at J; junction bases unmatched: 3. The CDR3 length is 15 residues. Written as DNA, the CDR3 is TGTGCCAGCAGCTATGGACAGGGTTCCTACAATGAGCAGTTCTTC. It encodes CASSYGQGSYNEQFF.

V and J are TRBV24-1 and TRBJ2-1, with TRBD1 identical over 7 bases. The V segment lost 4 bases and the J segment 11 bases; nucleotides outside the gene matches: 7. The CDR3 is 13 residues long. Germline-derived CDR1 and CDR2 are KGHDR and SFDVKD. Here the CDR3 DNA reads TGTGCCACCAGTGACATGGACAGGCCCAAGCAGTTCTTC. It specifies CATSDMDRPKQFF.

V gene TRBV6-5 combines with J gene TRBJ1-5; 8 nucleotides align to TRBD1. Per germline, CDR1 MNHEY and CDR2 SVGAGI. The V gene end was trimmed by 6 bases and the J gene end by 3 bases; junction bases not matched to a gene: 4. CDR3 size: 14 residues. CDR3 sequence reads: CASSLTGDNQPQHF. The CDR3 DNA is TGTGCCAGCAGCCTGACAGGGGACAATCAGCCCCAGCATTTT.

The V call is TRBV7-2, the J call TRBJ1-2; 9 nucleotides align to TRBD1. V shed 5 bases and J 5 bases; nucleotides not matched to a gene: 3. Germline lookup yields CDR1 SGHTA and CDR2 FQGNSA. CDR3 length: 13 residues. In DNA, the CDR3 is TGTGCCAGCAGCCCCGACAGGGGGTATGGCTACACCTTC. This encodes CASSPDRGYGYTF.

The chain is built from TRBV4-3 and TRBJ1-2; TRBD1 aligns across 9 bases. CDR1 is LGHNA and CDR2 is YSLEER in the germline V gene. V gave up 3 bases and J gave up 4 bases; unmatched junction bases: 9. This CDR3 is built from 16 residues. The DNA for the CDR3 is TGCGCCAGCAGCCAGATGGAACAGGGGGCGGTCTATGGCTACACCTTC. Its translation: CASSQMEQGAVYGYTF.

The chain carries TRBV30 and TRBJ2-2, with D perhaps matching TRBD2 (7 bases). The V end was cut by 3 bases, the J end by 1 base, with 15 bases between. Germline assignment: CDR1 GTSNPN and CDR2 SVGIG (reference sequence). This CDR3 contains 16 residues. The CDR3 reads CAWRIKGGKNTGELFF. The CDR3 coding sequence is TGTGCCTGGAGGATAAAGGGGGGGAAGAACACCGGGGAGCTGTTTTTT.

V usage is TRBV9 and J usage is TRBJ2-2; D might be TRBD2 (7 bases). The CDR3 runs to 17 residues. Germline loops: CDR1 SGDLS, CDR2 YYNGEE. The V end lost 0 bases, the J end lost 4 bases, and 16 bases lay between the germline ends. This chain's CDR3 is CASSVGSAGAVTGELFF. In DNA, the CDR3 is TGTGCCAGCAGCGTAGGGTCGGCGGGGGCAGTCACCGGGGAGCTGTTTTTT.